These T cell receptor beta chains were read from a single sample in a study of T cell responses to AZD1222 COVID-19 vaccine. Here immunoSEQ multiplex PCR was the method, and the copy in TCRdb shows in-frame clones only, minus some. This sample has roughly 130,000 clones, with just over 85% found just once. Sample: peripheral blood, taken on day 0 of MenACWY control vaccination. All receptors come from an adult in good health. CDR3s include the opening cysteine and the closing phenylalanine or tryptophan. The D gene is left open where the match is weak.

>TRBV18|TRBJ2-1|TRBD1
TGTGCCAGCTCACCGGTAACAGGGGCCCTGTACAATGAGCAGTTCTTC
CASSPVTGALYNEQFF
>TRBV6-2/TRBV6-3|TRBJ1-5|-
TGTGCCAGCAGTTACCTGGGGTTGGATCAGCCCCAGCATTTT
CASSYLGLDQPQHF
>TRBV7-6|TRBJ2-3|TRBD2
TGTGCCAGCAGCCTCGGGACTAGCGAGTCAGATACGCAGTATTTT
CASSLGTSESDTQYF
>TRBV7-9|TRBJ2-4|TRBD1
TGTGCCAGCAGCTTAGGGACAGGGAACATTCAGTACTTC
CASSLGTGNIQYF
>TRBV5-1|TRBJ1-1|-
TGCGCCAGCAGATACGCATTCCGAGGAATGAACACTGAAGCTTTCTTT
CASRYAFRGMNTEAFF
>TRBV4-1|TRBJ2-1|TRBD2
TGCGCCAGCAGCCCCCTAGGTAGCGGGAGGGGCTATGAGCAGTTCTTC
CASSPLGSGRGYEQFF
>TRBV25-1|TRBJ2-7|-
TGTGCCAGCGGAATAACAGGGATTTTTAAGCAGTACTTC
CASGITGIFKQYF
>TRBV10-2|TRBJ2-3|-
TGCGCCAGCAGGGATGACGCTACGCAGTATTTT
CASRDDATQYF
>TRBV5-1|TRBJ2-3|TRBD1
TGCGCCAGCAGCTTGAGCACGGGACAGGGGGCAGATACGCAGTATTTT
CASSLSTGQGADTQYF
>TRBV24-1|TRBJ2-4|TRBD1
TGTGCCACCAGTGACCTACAGGGGACCCTCAACTTC
CATSDLQGTLNF
>TRBV4-1|TRBJ2-7|TRBD2
TGCGCCAGCAGCCAAACTAGCGGGAGCGCCTACGAGCAGTACTTC
CASSQTSGSAYEQYF
>TRBV7-9|TRBJ1-4|-
TGTGCCAGCAGCTCGGGCAGTACTAATGAAAAACTGTTTTTT
CASSSGSTNEKLFF